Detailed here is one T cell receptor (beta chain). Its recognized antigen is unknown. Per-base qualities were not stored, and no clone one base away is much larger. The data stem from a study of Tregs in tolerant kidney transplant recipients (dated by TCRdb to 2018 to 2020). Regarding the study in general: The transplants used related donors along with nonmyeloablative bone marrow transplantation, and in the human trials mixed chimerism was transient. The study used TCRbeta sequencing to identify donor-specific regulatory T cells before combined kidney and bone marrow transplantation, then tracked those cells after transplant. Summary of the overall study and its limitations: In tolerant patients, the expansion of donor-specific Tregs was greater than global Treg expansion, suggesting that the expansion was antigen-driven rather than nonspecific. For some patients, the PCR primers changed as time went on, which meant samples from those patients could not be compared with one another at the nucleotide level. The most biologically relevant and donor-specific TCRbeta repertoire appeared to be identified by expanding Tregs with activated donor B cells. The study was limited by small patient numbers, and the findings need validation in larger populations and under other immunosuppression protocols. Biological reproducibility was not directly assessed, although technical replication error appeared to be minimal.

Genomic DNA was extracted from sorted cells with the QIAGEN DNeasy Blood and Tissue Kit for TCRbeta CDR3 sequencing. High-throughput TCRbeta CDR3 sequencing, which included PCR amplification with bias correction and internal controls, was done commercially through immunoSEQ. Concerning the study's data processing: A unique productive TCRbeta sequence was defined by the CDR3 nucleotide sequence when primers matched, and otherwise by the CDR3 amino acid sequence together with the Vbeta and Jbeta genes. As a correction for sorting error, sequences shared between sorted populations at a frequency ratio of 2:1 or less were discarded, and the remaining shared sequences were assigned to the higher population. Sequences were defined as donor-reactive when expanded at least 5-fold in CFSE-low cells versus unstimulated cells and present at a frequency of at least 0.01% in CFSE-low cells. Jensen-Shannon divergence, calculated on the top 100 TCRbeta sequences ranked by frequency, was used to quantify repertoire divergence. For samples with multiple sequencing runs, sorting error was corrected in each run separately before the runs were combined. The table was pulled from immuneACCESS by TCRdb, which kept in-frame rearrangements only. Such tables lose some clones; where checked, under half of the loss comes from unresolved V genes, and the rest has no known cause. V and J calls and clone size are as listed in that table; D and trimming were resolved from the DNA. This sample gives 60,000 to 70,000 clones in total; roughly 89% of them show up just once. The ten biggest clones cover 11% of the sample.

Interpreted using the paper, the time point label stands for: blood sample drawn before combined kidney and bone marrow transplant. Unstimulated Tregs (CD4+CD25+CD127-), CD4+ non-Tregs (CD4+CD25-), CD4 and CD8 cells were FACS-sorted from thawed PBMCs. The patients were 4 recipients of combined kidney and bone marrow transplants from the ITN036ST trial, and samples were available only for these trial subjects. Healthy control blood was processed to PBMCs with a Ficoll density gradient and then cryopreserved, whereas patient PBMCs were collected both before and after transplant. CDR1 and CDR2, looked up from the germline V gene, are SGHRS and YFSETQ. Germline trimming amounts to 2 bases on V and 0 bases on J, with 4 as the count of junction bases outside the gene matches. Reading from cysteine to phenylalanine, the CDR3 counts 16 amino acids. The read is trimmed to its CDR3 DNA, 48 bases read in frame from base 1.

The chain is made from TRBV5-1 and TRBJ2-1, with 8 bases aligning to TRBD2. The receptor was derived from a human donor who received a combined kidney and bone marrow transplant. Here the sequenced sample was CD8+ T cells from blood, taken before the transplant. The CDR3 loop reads CASSLMSGSSYNEQFF. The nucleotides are TGCGCCAGCAGCTTAATGAGCGGGAGCTCCTACAATGAGCAGTTCTTC.